The sequence of this T cell receptor beta chain was determined in a study of blood T cell repertoires in COVID-19. In the study's own analysis: Researchers report that nucleated cell counts were estimated from reference gene primer amplification. Only in-frame clones appear in the TCRdb table, and some are missing; sequencing was by immunoSEQ multiplex PCR. V and J calls plus clone size are reproduced from that table; the DNA served to infer D and trimming. The sample includes about 270,000 clones, approximately 90% of them seen just once. The CDR3 is made up of 15 amino acids. The V end lost 6 bases, the J end lost 0 bases, and 11 bases lay between the germline ends. Germline V gives CDR1 MDHEN, CDR2 SYDVKM.

Sequenced: PBMCs or T cells enriched from blood (not recorded which). The chain employs TRBV28 and TRBJ1-4; D is undetermined. The source is a woman aged 25 to 45 with acute COVID-19. In DNA, the CDR3 is TGTGCCAGCAGCCTCGGGAGTGCAACTAATGAAAAACTGTTTTTT. Its protein is CASSLGSATNEKLFF.